The entry below gives a single TCR beta chain sequence along with its context. Cohort 3 recovery required two negative PCRs, clearance, or symptom resolution. In the original processing: For nucleated cells, counts were estimated from reference gene primer amplification. This table comes from immunoSEQ multiplex PCR, and its TCRdb copy is limited to in-frame clones, with some not included. V, J and clone size derive from that table, while D and trimming were established from the DNA sequence. The data contain over 150,000 clones, roughly 80% of them seen just once; the ten biggest clones take up roughly 17%. This record belongs to a study of blood T cell repertoires in COVID-19. Across the whole study: Nucleic acid was either cDNA or gDNA, and it came from T cells, B-cell-depleted T cells, or PBMCs.

Looked up from germline, CDR1 is KGHDR and CDR2 is SFDVKD. Trimming took off 4 bases at V and 14 bases at J, with 13 bases between the two ends. This CDR3 region has 12 residues. Sample: PBMCs or T cells enriched from blood (not recorded which). The receptor was derived from a woman in her 50s who had recovered from COVID-19. The chain carries TRBV24-1 and TRBJ1-4; unclear D gene. CDR3 coding DNA: TGTGCCACCAGTGAGCAAGATCGGTGGCTGTTTTTT. Protein: CATSEQDRWLFF.